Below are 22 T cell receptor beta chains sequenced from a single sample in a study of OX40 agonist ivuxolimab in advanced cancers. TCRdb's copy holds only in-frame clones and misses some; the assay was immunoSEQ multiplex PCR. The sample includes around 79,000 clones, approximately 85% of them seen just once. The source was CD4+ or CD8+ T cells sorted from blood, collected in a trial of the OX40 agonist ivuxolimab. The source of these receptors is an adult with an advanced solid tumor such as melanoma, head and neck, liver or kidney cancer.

The CDR3 loop is CASSVWGGVGTEAFF. The CDR3 DNA reads TGTGCCAGCAGTGTATGGGGGGGCGTGGGGACTGAAGCTTTCTTT. J is TRBJ1-1 and V is TRBV27; TRBD1 is a possible D gene (6 bases). The CDR3 is made up of 15 amino acids. V was shortened by 5 bases and J by 5 bases, with 18 bases between the two germline ends. Germline CDR1 and CDR2: MNHEY and SMNVEV (reference sequence).

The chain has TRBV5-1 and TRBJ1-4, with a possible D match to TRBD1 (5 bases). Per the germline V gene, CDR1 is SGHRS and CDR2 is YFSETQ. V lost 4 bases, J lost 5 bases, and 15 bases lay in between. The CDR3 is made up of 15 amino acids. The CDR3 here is CASSEQGAMNEKLFF. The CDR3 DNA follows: TGCGCCAGCAGCGAGCAGGGTGCGATGAATGAAAAACTGTTTTTT.

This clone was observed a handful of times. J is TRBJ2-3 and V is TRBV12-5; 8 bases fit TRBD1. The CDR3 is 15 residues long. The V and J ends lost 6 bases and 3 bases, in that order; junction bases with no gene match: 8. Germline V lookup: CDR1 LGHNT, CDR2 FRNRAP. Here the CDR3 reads CASGTGQGVTDTQYF. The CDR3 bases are TGTGCTAGTGGAACCGGACAGGGTGTGACAGATACGCAGTATTTT.

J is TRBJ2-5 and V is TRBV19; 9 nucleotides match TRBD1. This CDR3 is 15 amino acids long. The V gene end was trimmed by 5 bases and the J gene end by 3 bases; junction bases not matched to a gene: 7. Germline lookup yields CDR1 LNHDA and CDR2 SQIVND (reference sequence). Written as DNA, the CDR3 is TGTGCCAGTAGTCGGCAGGGACAGGGAAAAGAGACCCAGTACTTC. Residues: CASSRQGQGKETQYF.

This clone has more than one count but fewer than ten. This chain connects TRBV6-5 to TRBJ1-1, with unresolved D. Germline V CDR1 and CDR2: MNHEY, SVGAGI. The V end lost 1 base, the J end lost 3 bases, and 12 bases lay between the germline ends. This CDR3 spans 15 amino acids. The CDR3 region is CASSYFRPGDTEAFF. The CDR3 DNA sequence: TGTGCCAGCAGTTACTTCCGACCTGGGGACACTGAAGCTTTCTTT.

CDR3 residues: CASRPGQGLIGELFF. The CDR3 DNA reads TGTGCCAGCAGACCGGGACAGGGTTTGATCGGGGAGCTGTTTTTT. The rearrangement uses TRBV6-5 and TRBJ2-2; 9 bases line up with TRBD1. Germline loops: CDR1 MNHEY, CDR2 SVGAGI. V was pared by 6 bases and J by 7 bases, with 9 bases of the junction left unmatched. The CDR3 consists of 15 residues.

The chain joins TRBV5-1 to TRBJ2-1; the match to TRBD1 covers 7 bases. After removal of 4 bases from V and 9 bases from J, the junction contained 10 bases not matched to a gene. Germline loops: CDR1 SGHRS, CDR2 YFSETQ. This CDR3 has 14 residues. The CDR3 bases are TGCGCCAGCAGCGGCCCACGGACAGGACGTGAGCAGTTCTTC. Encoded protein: CASSGPRTGREQFF. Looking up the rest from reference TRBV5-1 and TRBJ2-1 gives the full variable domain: KAGVTQTPRYLIKTRGQQVTLSCSPISGHRSVSWYQQTPGQGLQFLFEYFSETQRNKGNFPGRFSGRQFSNSRSEMNVSTLELGDSALYLCASSGPRTGREQFFGPGTRLTVL.

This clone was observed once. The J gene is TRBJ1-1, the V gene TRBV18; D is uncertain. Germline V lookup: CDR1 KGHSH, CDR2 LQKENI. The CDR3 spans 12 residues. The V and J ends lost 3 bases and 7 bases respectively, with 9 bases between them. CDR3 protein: CASSPPGFEAFF. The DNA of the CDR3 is TGTGCCAGCTCACCTCCCGGGTTTGAAGCTTTCTTT.

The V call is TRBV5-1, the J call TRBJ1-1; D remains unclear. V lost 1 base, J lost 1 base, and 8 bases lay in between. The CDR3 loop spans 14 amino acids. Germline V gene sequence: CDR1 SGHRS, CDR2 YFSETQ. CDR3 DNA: TGCGCCAGCAGCTTGTCCTATGAGAACACTGAAGCTTTCTTT. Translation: CASSLSYENTEAFF.

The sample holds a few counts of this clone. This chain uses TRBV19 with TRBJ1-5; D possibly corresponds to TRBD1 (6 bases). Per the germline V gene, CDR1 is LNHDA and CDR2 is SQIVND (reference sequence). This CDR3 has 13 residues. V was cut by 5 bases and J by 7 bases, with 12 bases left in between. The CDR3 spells CASSAGTLQPQHF. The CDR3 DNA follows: TGTGCCAGTAGTGCCGGGACACTACAGCCCCAGCATTTT.

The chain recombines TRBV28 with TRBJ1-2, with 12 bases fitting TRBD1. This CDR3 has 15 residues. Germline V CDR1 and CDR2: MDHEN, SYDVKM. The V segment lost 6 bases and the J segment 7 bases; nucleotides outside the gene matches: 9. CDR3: CASSYPGQGAGGYTF. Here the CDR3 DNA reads TGTGCCAGCAGCTATCCGGGACAGGGGGCTGGTGGCTACACCTTC.

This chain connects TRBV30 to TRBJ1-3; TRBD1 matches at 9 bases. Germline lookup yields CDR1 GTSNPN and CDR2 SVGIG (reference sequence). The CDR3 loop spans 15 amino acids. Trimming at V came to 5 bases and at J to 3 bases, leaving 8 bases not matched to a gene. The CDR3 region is CAWGGQGRRGNTIYF. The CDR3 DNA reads TGTGCCTGGGGCGGACAGGGGCGACGTGGAAACACCATATATTTT.

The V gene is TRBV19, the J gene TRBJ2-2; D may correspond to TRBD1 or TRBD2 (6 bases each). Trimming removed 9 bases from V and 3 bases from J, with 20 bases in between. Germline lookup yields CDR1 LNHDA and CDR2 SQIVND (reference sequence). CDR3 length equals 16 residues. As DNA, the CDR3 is TGTGCCAGCACTTTCGGTGGGGGGCTTGACACCGGGGAGCTGTTTTTT. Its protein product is CASTFGGGLDTGELFF.

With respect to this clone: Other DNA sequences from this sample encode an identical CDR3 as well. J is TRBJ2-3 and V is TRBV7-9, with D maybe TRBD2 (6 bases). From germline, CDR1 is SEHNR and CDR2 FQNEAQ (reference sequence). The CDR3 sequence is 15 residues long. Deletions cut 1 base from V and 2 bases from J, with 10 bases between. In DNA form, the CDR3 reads TGTGCCAGCAGCTTAGGGGGACTTTCCACAGATACGCAGTATTTT. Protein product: CASSLGGLSTDTQYF.

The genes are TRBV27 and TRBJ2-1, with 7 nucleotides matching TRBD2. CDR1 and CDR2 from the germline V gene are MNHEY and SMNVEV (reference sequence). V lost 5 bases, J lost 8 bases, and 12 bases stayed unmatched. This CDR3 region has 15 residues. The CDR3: CASSASGAIPHEQFF. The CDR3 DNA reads TGTGCCAGCAGTGCAAGCGGGGCCATCCCCCATGAGCAGTTCTTC.

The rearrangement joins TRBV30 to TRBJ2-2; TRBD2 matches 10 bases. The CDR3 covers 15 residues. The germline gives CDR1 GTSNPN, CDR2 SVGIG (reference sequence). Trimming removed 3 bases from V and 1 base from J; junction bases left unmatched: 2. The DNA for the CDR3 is TGTGCCTGGAGGTTAGCGGGGGGGAACACCGGGGAGCTGTTTTTT. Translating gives CAWRLAGGNTGELFF.

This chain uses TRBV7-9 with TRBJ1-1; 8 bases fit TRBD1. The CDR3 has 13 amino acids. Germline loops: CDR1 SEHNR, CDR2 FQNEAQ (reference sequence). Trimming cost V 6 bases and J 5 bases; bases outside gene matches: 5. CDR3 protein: CASRDREGTEAFF. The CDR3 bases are TGTGCCAGCAGGGACAGGGAGGGGACTGAAGCTTTCTTT.

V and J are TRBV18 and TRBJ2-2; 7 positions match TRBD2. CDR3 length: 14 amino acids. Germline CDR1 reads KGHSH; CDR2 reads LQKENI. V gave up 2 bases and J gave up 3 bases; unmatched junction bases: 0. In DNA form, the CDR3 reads TGTGCCAGCTCACCAGGACTAGACACCGGGGAGCTGTTTTTT. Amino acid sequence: CASSPGLDTGELFF. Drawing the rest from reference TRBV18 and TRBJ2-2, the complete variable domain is NAGVMQNPRHLVRRRGQEARLRCSPMKGHSHVYWYRQLPEEGLKFMVYLQKENIIDESGMPKERFSAEFPKEGPSILRIQQVVRGDSAAYFCASSPGLDTGELFFGEGSRLTVL.

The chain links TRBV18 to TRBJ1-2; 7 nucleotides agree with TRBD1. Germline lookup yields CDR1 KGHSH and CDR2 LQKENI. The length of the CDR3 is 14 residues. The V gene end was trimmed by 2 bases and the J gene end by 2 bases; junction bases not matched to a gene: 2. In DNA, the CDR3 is TGTGCCAGCTCACCAGGACAGGCAAACTATGGCTACACCTTC. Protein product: CASSPGQANYGYTF.

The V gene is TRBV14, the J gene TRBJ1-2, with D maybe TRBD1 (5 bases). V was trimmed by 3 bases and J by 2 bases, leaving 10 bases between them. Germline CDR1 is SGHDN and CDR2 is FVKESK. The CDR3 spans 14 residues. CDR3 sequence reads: CASSHKWGNYGYTF. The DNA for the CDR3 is TGTGCCAGCAGCCACAAATGGGGCAACTATGGCTACACCTTC.

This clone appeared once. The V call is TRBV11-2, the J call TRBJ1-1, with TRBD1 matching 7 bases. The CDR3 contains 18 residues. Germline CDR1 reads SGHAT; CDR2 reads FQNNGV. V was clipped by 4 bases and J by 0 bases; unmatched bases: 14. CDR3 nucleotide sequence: TGTGCCAGCAGCTCGCCTTATATGACAGGGAACATGAACACTGAAGCTTTCTTT. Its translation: CASSSPYMTGNMNTEAFF.

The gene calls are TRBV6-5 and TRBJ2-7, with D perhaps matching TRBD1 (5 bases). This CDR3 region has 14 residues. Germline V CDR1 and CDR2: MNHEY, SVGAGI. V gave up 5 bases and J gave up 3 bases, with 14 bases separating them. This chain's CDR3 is CASSQLGQLYEQYF. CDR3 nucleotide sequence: TGTGCCAGCAGTCAACTGGGGCAGCTCTACGAGCAGTACTTC.